The 19 T cell receptor beta chains in this list originate from one sample, sequenced in a study of T cells in Graves' hyperthyroidism and ophthalmopathy. TCR beta CDR3 region amplification was performed from RNA transcripts. First-round RT-PCR targeting the TCR CDR3 was performed with the HTBI primer set. One entry per CDR3 protein, called by TCRdb with MiXCR from the multiplex PCR reads. Of 600,000 or so distinct CDR3 sequences in the sample, about 14% are singletons; the top ten hold less than 9%. The sequencing sample was made of blood. Source of these receptors: a woman in her late teens or twenties with Graves' ophthalmopathy.

The chain carries TRBV18 and TRBJ1-1; D is perhaps TRBD1 (5 bases). The V and J ends lost 3 bases and 3 bases respectively, with 14 bases between them. Germline loops: CDR1 KGHSH, CDR2 LQKENI. The CDR3 sequence is 15 residues long. As DNA, the CDR3 is TGTGCCAGCTCACCGGGGCCGATTGGGGACACTGAAGCTTTCTTT. Protein: CASSPGPIGDTEAFF.

This clonotype was counted ten times or more. The chain is built from TRBV2 and TRBJ1-2; D unclear. The CDR3 runs 12 residues. Germline loops: CDR1 SNHLY, CDR2 FYNNEI. Trimming removed 4 bases at V and 6 bases at J, with 9 bases between. The CDR3 is CASSVGQNGYTF. The CDR3 DNA is TGTGCCAGCAGTGTAGGTCAGAATGGCTACACCTTC.

This clonotype was counted between two and nine times. A read error is possible here, since a much larger clone lies one base away. The chain joins TRBV6-1 to TRBJ1-2; D is ambiguous. The germline CDR1 and CDR2 sequences are MNHNS and SASEGT. This CDR3 is built from 13 residues. CDR3 coding DNA: TGTGCCAGCAGTTTCAGTTCTGACTATGGCTGCACCTTC. Residues: CASSFSSDYGCTF.

This chain uses TRBV19 with TRBJ2-3; 9 positions agree with TRBD2. The V and J ends lost 4 bases and 4 bases, in that order; junction bases with no gene match: 9. From germline, CDR1 is LNHDA and CDR2 SQIVND (reference sequence). This CDR3 has 16 residues. The CDR3 region has the DNA TGTGCCAGTAGTAACTTAGCGGGAGTAGTACCAGATACGCAGTATTTT. This gives the protein CASSNLAGVVPDTQYF.

About this clonotype: A much larger clone lies one base from this, so it may be a read error. The rearrangement uses TRBV5-1 and TRBJ1-6; D not resolved. The CDR3 contains 14 residues. Germline CDR1 and CDR2: SGHRS and YFSETQ. CDR3 coding DNA: TGCGCCAGCAGCCCGTCACCCGGGAATTCACCCATCCACTTT. Residues: CASSPSPGNSPIHF.

This clonotype has only a few counts. This chain connects TRBV13 to TRBJ2-6; D remains ambiguous. Germline values: CDR1 PRHDT, CDR2 FYEKMQ (reference sequence). Trimming shortened V by 5 bases and J by 0 bases, and 5 bases separated the two germline ends. There are 14 residues in the CDR3. Here the CDR3 DNA reads TGTGCCAGCAGCAGCGACTCTGGGGCCAACGTCCTGACTTTC. Its translation is CASSSDSGANVLTF.

This clonotype was counted between two and nine times. The chain links TRBV5-1 to TRBJ2-7, with 8 nucleotides matching TRBD1. Germline loops: CDR1 SGHRS, CDR2 YFSETQ. Germline trimming cut 3 bases from V and 2 bases from J; bases unmatched to any gene: 13. The CDR3 is 17 residues long. Here the CDR3 DNA reads TGCGCCAGCAGCTCTGTAAACAGGGGGACACACCCCTACGAGCAGTACTTC. It is translated as CASSSVNRGTHPYEQYF.

This clonotype was seen many times. This chain links TRBV7-2 with TRBJ2-5; the match to TRBD2 covers 7 bases. CDR3 length: 14 amino acids. CDR1 is SGHTA, CDR2 FQGNSA, per germline. V shed 3 bases and J 4 bases; nucleotides not matched to a gene: 5. As DNA, the CDR3 is TGTGCCAGCAGCTTCCAAGCGGGAAGAGAGACCCAGTACTTC. It codes for CASSFQAGRETQYF.

V is TRBV27 and J is TRBJ1-5, with D hard to call. Germline V lookup: CDR1 MNHEY, CDR2 SMNVEV (reference sequence). CDR3 size: 16 residues. Trimming cost V 3 bases and J 2 bases, with 14 bases left between them. DNA of the CDR3: TGTGCCAGCAGTTTCTCCGGGTATGCGGGCAATCAGCCCCAGCATTTT. This gives the protein CASSFSGYAGNQPQHF.

This clonotype appeared many times. This sequence joins TRBV3-1 and TRBJ1-2; a possible D gene is TRBD1 (5 bases). From germline, CDR1 is LGHDT and CDR2 YNNKEL (reference sequence). The CDR3 consists of 13 residues. The germline V and J ends were trimmed by 1 base and 4 bases, with 7 bases remaining between them. The CDR3 coding sequence is TGTGCCAGCAGCCAAGGGACAAGCTATGGCTACACCTTC. The encoded protein is CASSQGTSYGYTF.

This clonotype was observed many times. The chain couples TRBV7-3 to TRBJ2-1; no clear D gene. V was clipped by 5 bases and J by 3 bases, with 8 bases between them. Per the germline V gene, CDR1 is SGHTA and CDR2 is FQGTGA. This CDR3 contains 13 residues. This CDR3 reads CASSIGHYNEQFF. The CDR3 DNA reads as TGTGCCAGCAGCATCGGGCACTACAATGAGCAGTTCTTC.

About this clonotype: A much larger clone differs from this one at a single base, so this may be a read error. The V gene is TRBV6-2 or TRBV6-3, the J gene TRBJ2-2, with TRBD2 as a possible D gene (6 bases). CDR1 and CDR2 from the germline V gene are MNHEY and SVGEGT. CDR3 size: 13 residues. This CDR3 is CASSYTNTGGLFF. The CDR3 DNA reads TGTGCCAGCAGTTACACGAACACCGGGGGGCTGTTTTTT.

This clonotype appeared a few times. The rearrangement joins TRBV6-2 or TRBV6-3 to TRBJ1-2; 7 nucleotides match TRBD1. The CDR3 runs to 13 residues. The junction had 1 base not matched to a gene; V was cut back by 2 bases and J by 4 bases. Germline V gene data show CDR1 as MNHEY and CDR2 as SVGEGT. Here the CDR3 reads CASSYRTGYGYTF. The DNA of the CDR3 is TGTGCCAGCAGTTACCGGACAGGCTATGGCTACACCTTC.

This clonotype was counted ten times or more. The chain combines TRBV27 with TRBJ1-1; D is ambiguous. Trimming removed 1 base at V and 4 bases at J, with 13 bases between. The germline V gene has CDR1 MNHEY and CDR2 SMNVEV (reference sequence). This CDR3 contains 15 residues. The CDR3 region has the DNA TGTGCCAGCAGTTTATTAAGTGTCCCGGCCACTGAAGCTTTCTTT. Encoded protein: CASSLLSVPATEAFF.

The table lists this clonotype with many counts. The rearrangement links TRBV20-1 to TRBJ2-7, with 8 bases that match TRBD1. Germline trimming cut 2 bases from V and 2 bases from J; bases unmatched to any gene: 5. Per the germline V gene, CDR1 is DFQATT and CDR2 is SNEGSKA (reference sequence). CDR3 size: 14 residues. CDR3 protein: CSARLDRAPYEQYF. CDR3 DNA sequence: TGCAGTGCTAGACTGGACAGGGCCCCCTACGAGCAGTACTTC.

Many counts were recorded for this clonotype. The CDR3 region is CASWGLAGVFSYNEQFF. The CDR3 region has the DNA TGTGCCAGCTGGGGGCTAGCGGGAGTCTTCTCCTACAATGAGCAGTTCTTC. The V gene is TRBV6-1, the J gene TRBJ2-1; 10 nucleotides line up with TRBD2. This CDR3 is 17 amino acids long. Germline assignment: CDR1 MNHNS and CDR2 SASEGT. V gave up 8 bases and J gave up 0 bases; unmatched junction bases: 10.

In its sample, this clonotype was seen many times. The CDR3 bases are TGCAGTGCTAGTGCCAGGGTAGACGAGCAGTACTTC. It yields the protein CSASARVDEQYF. The rearrangement links TRBV20-1 to TRBJ2-7; D is possibly TRBD1 (5 bases). CDR3 length: 12 amino acids. V shed 3 bases and J shed 5 bases, with 11 bases lying between them. Looked up from germline, CDR1 is DFQATT and CDR2 is SNEGSKA (reference sequence).

Ten or more counts support this clonotype. This chain uses TRBV10-3 with TRBJ2-1; 14 bases fit TRBD2. The V gene's germline CDR1 is ENHRY and CDR2 SYGVKD. Trimming at V came to 8 bases and at J to 5 bases, leaving 8 bases not matched to a gene. The CDR3 is made up of 16 amino acids. The DNA of the CDR3 is TGTGCCATCCCCGCCACGGGACTAGCGGGAGACAATGAGCAGTTCTTC. Translating gives CAIPATGLAGDNEQFF.

This clonotype was detected only a few times. The V call is TRBV7-8, the J call TRBJ1-2; TRBD1 aligns across 8 bases. The germline V gene has CDR1 SGHVS and CDR2 FQNEAQ. V was pared by 5 bases and J by 9 bases, with 8 bases of the junction left unmatched. CDR3 size: 13 residues. CDR3: CASSTGTGFRYTF. The CDR3 region has the DNA TGTGCCAGCAGCACCGGGACAGGCTTCCGCTACACCTTC.